The 23 T cell receptor beta chains in this list originate from one sample, sequenced in a study of blood T cell repertoires in COVID-19. Method: immunoSEQ multiplex PCR; TCRdb's copy keeps in-frame clones and lacks some. The sample has 220,000 or so clones, 80% to 85% seen once. The material sequenced was peripheral blood. The receptors originated from a woman under 40 who had recovered from COVID-19.

The chain employs TRBV6-2 or TRBV6-3 and TRBJ2-5, with 10 bases fitting TRBD2. This CDR3 has 17 amino acids. The ends lost 2 bases at V and 5 bases at J; junction bases unmatched: 11. CDR1 is MNHEY and CDR2 is SVGEGT in the germline V gene. The CDR3 reads CASSYPLAGAVRETQYF. In nucleotides, the CDR3 is TGTGCCAGCAGTTACCCGCTAGCGGGAGCCGTGAGGGAGACCCAGTACTTC.

This chain links TRBV30 with TRBJ2-1; D is perhaps TRBD2 (6 bases). V was clipped by 5 bases and J by 0 bases, with 11 bases between them. The CDR3 covers 14 residues. Germline CDR1 is GTSNPN and CDR2 is SVGIG (reference sequence). Here the CDR3 reads CAWLSGSSYNEQFF. CDR3 DNA sequence: TGTGCCTGGCTTAGCGGCAGCTCCTACAATGAGCAGTTCTTC.

The J gene is TRBJ2-1, the V gene TRBV6-1; D is undetermined. Germline CDR1 reads MNHNS; CDR2 reads SASEGT. This CDR3 has 13 amino acids. V lost 3 bases and J lost 9, with 12 bases in between. CDR3 protein: CASSDVRRSEQFF. The CDR3 DNA reads as TGTGCCAGCAGTGATGTAAGGAGAAGTGAGCAGTTCTTC.

The chain links TRBV10-1 to TRBJ2-3; 10 bases line up with TRBD1. Germline V gene sequence: CDR1 WNHNN, CDR2 SYGVQD (reference sequence). This CDR3 comprises 15 residues. The V segment lost 5 bases and the J segment 2 bases; nucleotides outside the gene matches: 4. The CDR3 reads CASSRDRGITDTQYF. The CDR3 coding sequence is TGCGCCAGCAGTAGGGACAGGGGAATCACAGATACGCAGTATTTT.

V and J are TRBV4-2 and TRBJ2-3, with D maybe TRBD1 (5 bases). Germline assignment: CDR1 LGHNA and CDR2 YNFKEQ. Trimming took 4 bases from V and 0 from J, leaving 11 bases between them. CDR3 length equals 15 residues. DNA of the CDR3: TGTGCCAGCAGCCCCCGCGACAGTAGCACAGATACGCAGTATTTT. This gives the protein CASSPRDSSTDTQYF.

The rearrangement links TRBV28 to TRBJ2-1; no definite D call. Germline lookup yields CDR1 MDHEN and CDR2 SYDVKM. Trimming took off 3 bases at V and 4 bases at J, with 10 bases between the two ends. The CDR3 is 14 amino acids. The CDR3 DNA is TGTGCCAGCAGTTTTGTTCTAGAGTACAATGAGCAGTTCTTC. Its protein is CASSFVLEYNEQFF. Supplemented by reference TRBV28 and TRBJ2-1, the full variable domain reads DVKVTQSSRYLVKRTGEKVFLECVQDMDHENMFWYRQDPGLGLRLIYFSYDVKMKEKGDIPEGYSVSREKKERFSLILESASTNQTSMYLCASSFVLEYNEQFFGPGTRLTVL.

The gene calls are TRBV5-1 and TRBJ2-1; D possibly corresponds to TRBD2 (6 bases). The germline V and J ends were trimmed by 4 bases and 4 bases, with 15 bases remaining between them. This CDR3 comprises 15 residues. Per germline, CDR1 SGHRS and CDR2 YFSETQ. CDR3 in amino acids: CASSLGREAYNEQFF. The CDR3 region has the DNA TGCGCCAGCAGCCTCGGCAGGGAGGCATACAATGAGCAGTTCTTC.

The genes are TRBV5-4 and TRBJ2-7, with 11 bases matching TRBD1. Germline-derived CDR1 and CDR2 are SGHNT and YYREEE (reference sequence). The CDR3 is 15 amino acids. V shed 4 bases, J shed 2 bases, and the junction held 5 bases outside the gene matches. CDR3 nucleotides: TGTGCCAGCAGCCGGGACAGGGGGGGGCCCTACGAGCAGTACTTC. Protein sequence: CASSRDRGGPYEQYF. The full variable domain, completed using reference TRBV5-4 and TRBJ2-7, is ETGVTQSPTHLIKTRGQQVTLRCSSQSGHNTVSWYQQALGQGPQFIFQYYREEENGRGNFPPRFSGLQFPNYSSELNVNALELDDSALYLCASSRDRGGPYEQYFGPGTRLTVT.

The rearrangement joins TRBV27 to TRBJ1-1; D perhaps matches TRBD1 (5 bases). The germline CDR1 and CDR2 sequences are MNHEY and SMNVEV (reference sequence). There are 14 residues in the CDR3. Trimming took off 6 bases at V and 1 base at J, with 12 bases between the two ends. CDR3 sequence (DNA): TGTGCCAGCAGCCCTCAGGGTTGGAACACTGAAGCTTTCTTT. It translates to CASSPQGWNTEAFF.

The gene calls are TRBV12-5 and TRBJ2-2; possible D gene TRBD1, 5 bases. From germline, CDR1 is LGHNT and CDR2 FRNRAP. The CDR3 spans 16 residues. Trimming shortened V by 6 bases and J by 4 bases, and 18 bases separated the two germline ends. This CDR3 reads CASGNRPGHITGELFF. CDR3 DNA: TGTGCTAGTGGAAACCGCCCCGGACATATCACCGGGGAGCTGTTTTTT.

The rearrangement links TRBV2 to TRBJ2-1; a weak D match, TRBD2 (6 bases). Germline loops: CDR1 SNHLY, CDR2 FYNNEI. V lost 6 bases, J lost 4 bases, and 7 bases lay in between. This CDR3 comprises 12 residues. CDR3 bases: TGTGCCAGCAGACGGGAGTACAATGAGCAGTTCTTC. This encodes CASRREYNEQFF.

This CDR3 reads CASSLILAANNEQFF. CDR3 nucleotides: TGCGCCAGCAGCTTGATTTTAGCGGCTAACAATGAGCAGTTCTTC. This chain links TRBV5-1 with TRBJ2-1; D is possibly TRBD2 (6 bases). Germline lookup yields CDR1 SGHRS and CDR2 YFSETQ. V was pared by 1 base and J by 5 bases, with 13 bases between. CDR3 size: 15 residues.

This chain uses TRBV19 with TRBJ1-2; 7 bases align to TRBD1. Trimming removed 8 bases from V and 4 bases from J; junction bases left unmatched: 7. The CDR3 has 13 amino acids. Per germline, CDR1 LNHDA and CDR2 SQIVND (reference sequence). The CDR3 nucleotides are TGTGCCAGTCAGGAGGACAGGATCTATGGCTACACCTTC. Amino acids: CASQEDRIYGYTF.

This chain connects TRBV6-2 or TRBV6-3 to TRBJ1-4; D remains ambiguous. V lost 3 bases and J lost 2, with 13 bases in between. Germline CDR1 and CDR2: MNHEY and SVGEGT. The CDR3 extends over 16 amino acids. This CDR3 is CASSYDGVRTNEKLFF. CDR3 in DNA: TGTGCCAGCAGTTATGACGGGGTTCGGACTAATGAAAAACTGTTTTTT.

Only one count was recorded for this clone. The V call is TRBV21-1, the J call TRBJ1-3; TRBD1, the table's D call, lacks a check against the DNA. TRBV21-1 is tagged as a pseudogene. The CDR3 loop spans 17 amino acids. The CDR3 nucleotides read TGTGCCAGCAGCAAAGTTTCAGGGGGCATCTCTGGAAACACCATATATTTT. Amino acid sequence: CASSKVSGGISGNTIYF.

The rearrangement joins TRBV6-1 to TRBJ2-1; 11 positions match TRBD2. The V gene end was trimmed by 4 bases and the J gene end by 0 bases; junction bases not matched to a gene: 5. CDR3 length equals 17 residues. Germline loops: CDR1 MNHNS, CDR2 SASEGT. Here the CDR3 reads CASSARLAGISYNEQFF. Written as DNA, the CDR3 is TGTGCCAGCAGTGCAAGACTAGCGGGGATCTCCTACAATGAGCAGTTCTTC.

V usage is TRBV27 and J usage is TRBJ2-1, with 8 bases aligning to TRBD1. The V gene's germline CDR1 is MNHEY and CDR2 SMNVEV (reference sequence). With V trimmed by 1 base and J by 5 bases, 7 bases remained unmatched. The CDR3 totals 16 residues. In DNA, the CDR3 is TGTGCCAGCAGTTTATGGGCAGGGGGCGGCCACAATGAGCAGTTCTTC. It encodes CASSLWAGGGHNEQFF.

The chain carries TRBV7-9 and TRBJ1-5; D is undetermined. With 5 bases removed from V and 3 bases from J, the gap between germline ends came to 8 bases. Germline V CDR1 and CDR2: SEHNR, FQNEAQ (reference sequence). CDR3 length: 13 amino acids. CDR3 sequence reads: CASSREYNQPQHF. The CDR3 DNA follows: TGTGCCAGCAGCCGGGAATACAATCAGCCCCAGCATTTT. Full variable domain (rest looked up from reference TRBV7-9 and TRBJ1-5): DTGVSQNPRHKITKRGQNVTFRCDPISEHNRLYWYRQTLGQGPEFLTYFQNEAQLEKSRLLSDRFSAERPKGSFSTLEIQRTEQGDSAMYLCASSREYNQPQHFGDGTRLSIL.

Only one count was recorded for this clone. The rearrangement joins TRBV27 to TRBJ2-5, with 7 nucleotides matching TRBD2. Germline CDR1 reads MNHEY; CDR2 reads SMNVEV (reference sequence). The trim removed 5 bases at V and 5 bases at J, leaving 5 bases unmatched. This CDR3 contains 13 residues. CDR3 protein: CASSRLAGETQYF. The CDR3 nucleotides read TGTGCCAGCAGTAGACTAGCCGGGGAGACCCAGTACTTC.

The chain combines TRBV28 with TRBJ1-6, with unresolved D. The CDR3 has 12 amino acids. CDR1 is MDHEN and CDR2 is SYDVKM in the germline V gene. V was clipped by 8 bases and J by 6 bases, with 8 bases between them. The CDR3 nucleotides are TGTGCCAGCGGGAGGGCTAATTCACCCCTCCACTTT. This codes for CASGRANSPLHF.

The rearrangement uses TRBV27 and TRBJ2-3; D not resolved. Germline V gene data show CDR1 as MNHEY and CDR2 as SMNVEV (reference sequence). Trimming took 6 bases from V and 3 from J, leaving 13 bases between them. The length of the CDR3 is 14 residues. Here the CDR3 reads CASSPRRTTDTQYF. The DNA for the CDR3 is TGTGCCAGCAGCCCAAGAAGAACTACAGATACGCAGTATTTT.

This chain links TRBV5-1 with TRBJ1-1, with a tentative D call TRBD1 (6 bases). This CDR3 is 13 amino acids long. The V gene's germline CDR1 is SGHRS and CDR2 YFSETQ. The V gene lost 7 bases and the J gene lost 8 bases, with 18 bases spanning the gap. The CDR3 region is CASVKTGSMEAFF. CDR3 coding DNA: TGCGCCAGCGTTAAGACAGGATCAATGGAAGCTTTCTTT.

This chain uses TRBV18 with TRBJ1-2, with TRBD1 matching 7 bases. The CDR3 runs to 13 residues. Germline CDR1 KGHSH, CDR2 LQKENI. After removal of 3 bases from V and 6 bases from J, the junction contained 4 bases not matched to a gene. The CDR3 protein is CASSPGTEDGYTF. Here the CDR3 DNA reads TGTGCCAGCTCACCCGGGACAGAGGATGGCTACACCTTC.